This T cell receptor beta chain was identified in a study of CD8 T cells in Susac syndrome. Study-wide points: As acknowledged by the study, its TCR sequencing and HLA analysis included a relatively small number of individuals.

Random hexamers were used to reverse transcribe the RNA input (0.5 to 1 ug). TCR beta CDR3 was amplified by immunoSEQ multiplex PCR. This amplification extended across 54 Vbeta and 13 Jbeta segments. One entry per CDR3 protein results from TCRdb running MiXCR on the immunoSEQ multiplex PCR reads. The sample shows roughly 200,000 distinct CDR3 sequences, around 96% of them seen only once. Trimming took off 3 bases at V and 5 bases at J, with 3 bases between the two ends. The V gene's germline CDR1 is MDHEN and CDR2 SYDVKM. The CDR3 runs 11 residues. This clonotype was seen only a few times. Its cognate antigen is unknown.

This receptor was identified in a human donor in good health. The chain employs TRBV28 and TRBJ2-3; no definite D call. Material for sequencing was CD4+ T cells from PBMCs. The CDR3 spells CASSFQDTQYF. The CDR3, as DNA: TGTGCCAGCAGTTTTCAAGATACGCAGTATTTT.